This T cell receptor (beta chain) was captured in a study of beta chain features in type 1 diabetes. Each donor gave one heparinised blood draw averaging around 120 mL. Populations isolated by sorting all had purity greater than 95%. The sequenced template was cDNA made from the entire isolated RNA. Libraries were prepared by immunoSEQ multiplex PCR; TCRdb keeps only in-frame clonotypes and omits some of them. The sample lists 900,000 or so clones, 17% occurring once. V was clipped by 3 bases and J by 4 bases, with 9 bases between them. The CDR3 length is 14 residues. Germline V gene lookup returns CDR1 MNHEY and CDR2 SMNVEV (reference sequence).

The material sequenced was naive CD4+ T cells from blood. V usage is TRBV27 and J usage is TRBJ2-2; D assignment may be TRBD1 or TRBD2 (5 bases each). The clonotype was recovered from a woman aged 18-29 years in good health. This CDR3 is CASSLTGATGELFF. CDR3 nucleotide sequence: TGTGCCAGCAGTTTGACCGGGGCCACCGGGGAGCTGTTTTTT.